A single sample is the source of the 28 T cell receptor beta chains below, sequenced in a study of OX40 agonist ivuxolimab in advanced cancers. The protocol used for the library was the immunoSEQ multiplex PCR assay. Sourced from immuneACCESS, this table was stored by TCRdb with only in-frame sequences that have V and J called. A share of the clones is absent; for the studies checked, an unresolved V gene accounts for under half, and the remainder has no known explanation. The sample includes tens of thousands of clones, with about 90% observed a single time. The ten largest clones add up to 4% to 5% of the sample. The sequencing here drew on CD4+ or CD8+ T cells sorted from blood, taken in a trial of the OX40 agonist ivuxolimab. Every receptor here comes from an adult with an advanced solid tumor such as melanoma, head and neck, liver or kidney cancer.

This clone was counted once. The chain joins TRBV25-1 to TRBJ1-3; D is unresolved. The CDR3 sequence is 13 residues long. Trimming took 5 bases from V and 4 from J, leaving 9 bases between them. Germline-derived CDR1 and CDR2 are MGHDK and SYGVNS. DNA of the CDR3: TGTGCCAGCAGTTCGGGGATGGGAAACACCATATATTTT. Amino acids: CASSSGMGNTIYF.

In its sample, this clone was seen once. This chain joins TRBV11-2 and TRBJ2-1; 9 bases are shared with TRBD2. The CDR3 has 16 residues. The V segment lost 1 base and the J segment 7 bases; nucleotides outside the gene matches: 8. The germline gives CDR1 SGHAT, CDR2 FQNNGV. CDR3 coding DNA: TGTGCCAGCAGCTTAGTTGCGGGGGGGACTTTTAATGAGCAGTTCTTC. Its translation is CASSLVAGGTFNEQFF. The variable domain in full, completed from reference TRBV11-2 and TRBJ2-1, reads EAGVAQSPRYKIIEKRQSVAFWCNPISGHATLYWYQQILGQGPKLLIQFQNNGVVDDSQLPKDRFSAERLKGVDSTLKIQPAKLEDSAVYLCASSLVAGGTFNEQFFGPGTRLTVL.

The V and J genes are TRBV19 and TRBJ1-4; 7 positions agree with TRBD1. Germline loops: CDR1 LNHDA, CDR2 SQIVND (reference sequence). V trimming: 8 bases; J trimming: 2 bases; junction bases outside the gene matches: 14. This CDR3 contains 17 residues. The CDR3 coding sequence is TGTGCCAGTGAAGAACAGGGGCGCTGGGGTACTAATGAAAAACTGTTTTTT. Amino acids: CASEEQGRWGTNEKLFF. The variable domain in full, completed from reference TRBV19 and TRBJ1-4, reads DGGITQSPKYLFRKEGQNVTLSCEQNLNHDAMYWYRQDPGQGLRLIYYSQIVNDFQKGDIAEGYSVSREKKESFPLTVTSAQKNPTAFYLCASEEQGRWGTNEKLFFGSGTQLSVL.

CDR3 protein: CASSPPEGSARRVTQYF. CDR3 bases: TGTGCCAGCAGCCCTCCAGAGGGTTCAGCGCGACGGGTGACCCAGTACTTC. V usage is TRBV7-2 and J usage is TRBJ2-5, with D possibly matching TRBD2 (5 bases). Germline loops: CDR1 SGHTA, CDR2 FQGNSA. Trimming took off 5 bases at V and 7 bases at J, with 26 bases between the two ends. The CDR3 sequence is 17 residues long.

The chain links TRBV28 to TRBJ1-5; possible D gene TRBD1, 6 bases. The CDR3 has 16 residues. The V end lost 3 bases, the J end lost 3 bases, and 15 bases lay between the germline ends. The germline gives CDR1 MDHEN, CDR2 SYDVKM. The chain's CDR3 is CASSFFMGGVNQPQHF. DNA of the CDR3: TGTGCCAGCAGTTTTTTTATGGGGGGCGTCAATCAGCCCCAGCATTTT. Variable domain in full (rest from reference TRBV28 and TRBJ1-5): DVKVTQSSRYLVKRTGEKVFLECVQDMDHENMFWYRQDPGLGLRLIYFSYDVKMKEKGDIPEGYSVSREKKERFSLILESASTNQTSMYLCASSFFMGGVNQPQHFGDGTRLSIL.

The chain's CDR3 is CASSQGGTPFYEQYF. Here the CDR3 DNA reads TGCGCCAGCAGCCAAGGAGGGACTCCCTTTTACGAGCAGTACTTC. The V and J genes are TRBV4-1 and TRBJ2-7; possible D gene TRBD2, 6 bases. The CDR3 length is 15 residues. Germline CDR1 MGHRA, CDR2 YSYEKL. V was trimmed by 1 base and J by 4 bases, leaving 14 bases between them.

The chain combines TRBV6-6 with TRBJ2-2; D is ambiguous. This CDR3 has 10 amino acids. V was cut by 6 bases and J by 6 bases, with 2 bases left in between. The germline V gene encodes CDR1 MNHNY and CDR2 SVGAGI (reference sequence). CDR3 sequence: CASRSGELFF. DNA of the CDR3: TGTGCCAGCAGATCCGGGGAGCTGTTTTTT.

The rearrangement uses TRBV29-1 and TRBJ1-2; D is perhaps TRBD1 (5 bases). The CDR3 totals 12 residues. CDR1 and CDR2 (germline): SQVTM, ANQGSEA. Between the trimmed V and J ends, which lost 7 bases and 4 bases, there was a span of 13 bases. The CDR3 spells CSAQGLGYGYTF. The CDR3 nucleotides are TGCAGCGCTCAGGGATTAGGCTATGGCTACACCTTC.

Here the CDR3 DNA reads TGTGCCAGCAGTGAAGCGCTAGGTGCTGAAGCTTTCTTT. The encoded protein is CASSEALGAEAFF. This rearrangement joins TRBV2 to TRBJ1-1; D unclear. The V and J ends lost 0 bases and 6 bases respectively, with 8 bases between them. Germline CDR1 SNHLY, CDR2 FYNNEI. CDR3 length: 13 amino acids.

This chain connects TRBV27 to TRBJ2-7, with D possibly matching TRBD1 (6 bases). CDR3 size: 14 residues. Between the trimmed V and J ends, which lost 4 bases and 2 bases, there was a span of 12 bases. In germline, CDR1 is MNHEY, CDR2 SMNVEV (reference sequence). The CDR3 reads CASSSGQGPYEQYV. The CDR3 bases are TGTGCCAGCAGTTCGGGTCAGGGGCCCTACGAGCAGTACGTC.

The chain links TRBV27 to TRBJ2-1; D ambiguous. The length of the CDR3 is 12 residues. V was cut by 1 base and J by 7 bases, with 5 bases left in between. The germline gives CDR1 MNHEY, CDR2 SMNVEV (reference sequence). The CDR3 loop is CASSLLGNEQFF. The DNA of the CDR3 is TGTGCCAGCAGTTTATTGGGAAATGAGCAGTTCTTC.

CDR3 amino acids: CASSYSDYQANEKLFF. The CDR3 DNA sequence: TGTGCCAGCAGTTACTCTGACTATCAGGCGAATGAAAAACTGTTTTTT. This sequence joins TRBV6-5 and TRBJ1-4; D remains ambiguous. V was shortened by 0 bases and J by 5 bases, with 13 bases between the two germline ends. Germline-derived CDR1 and CDR2 are MNHEY and SVGAGI. The CDR3 contains 16 residues.

There are a few counts of this clone. The chain links TRBV7-6 to TRBJ2-1; D is perhaps TRBD2 (5 bases). The germline V gene has CDR1 SGHVS and CDR2 FNYEAQ. With 0 bases removed from V and 4 bases from J, the gap between germline ends came to 10 bases. The CDR3 has 15 amino acids. CDR3 region: CASSLASGPYNEQFF. DNA of the CDR3: TGTGCCAGCAGCTTAGCCAGCGGACCTTACAATGAGCAGTTCTTC.

The chain has TRBV11-2 and TRBJ2-5, with 7 bases lining up with TRBD2. CDR3 length: 16 residues. CDR1 is SGHAT and CDR2 is FQNNGV in the germline V gene. V gave up 0 bases and J gave up 0 bases; unmatched junction bases: 4. CDR3 loop: CASSLDLGLDQETQYF. In DNA form, the CDR3 reads TGTGCCAGCAGCTTAGATTTAGGACTAGACCAAGAGACCCAGTACTTC.

DNA of the CDR3: TGTGCCAGCAGTTTCGGCCAGGTCGAGACCCAGTACTTC. The encoded protein is CASSFGQVETQYF. This chain links TRBV28 with TRBJ2-5; D unresolved. Trimming took 3 bases from V and 5 from J, leaving 10 bases between them. The CDR3 is 13 amino acids. Germline CDR1 is MDHEN and CDR2 is SYDVKM.

This clone was counted only a few times. The V call is TRBV27, the J call TRBJ1-6; 10 nucleotides match TRBD1. The germline V gene encodes CDR1 MNHEY and CDR2 SMNVEV (reference sequence). CDR3 length: 15 amino acids. The trim removed 5 bases at V and 7 bases at J, leaving 5 bases unmatched. The CDR3 loop is CASSPGTGANSPLHF. CDR3 DNA: TGTGCCAGCAGTCCCGGGACAGGGGCCAATTCACCCCTCCACTTT.

The chain recombines TRBV9 with TRBJ2-5; TRBD2 might be the D (5 bases). The CDR3 has 15 amino acids. V was cut by 3 bases and J by 5 bases, with 17 bases left in between. Germline V gene lookup returns CDR1 SGDLS and CDR2 YYNGEE. The chain's CDR3 is CASSGRVLPGETQYF. The CDR3 nucleotides are TGTGCCAGCAGCGGGCGAGTACTCCCGGGGGAGACCCAGTACTTC.

The chain combines TRBV6-5 with TRBJ2-1, with D perhaps TRBD1 or TRBD2 (5 bases each). The germline V gene encodes CDR1 MNHEY and CDR2 SVGAGI. Deletions cut 5 bases from V and 6 bases from J, with 17 bases between. The CDR3 length is 15 residues. The CDR3 DNA follows: TGTGCCAGCAGTCCCGGGGACGGCCGCATCAATGAGCAGTTCTTC. Translating it yields CASSPGDGRINEQFF.

The chain has TRBV6-5 and TRBJ2-2, with no clear D. Germline V lookup: CDR1 MNHEY, CDR2 SVGAGI. The CDR3 is 14 amino acids. Trimming removed 5 bases from V and 4 bases from J, with 11 bases in between. CDR3 in amino acids: CASSGPRSTGELFF. For the CDR3, the DNA is TGTGCCAGCAGTGGCCCGCGGAGCACCGGGGAGCTGTTTTTT.

The chain couples TRBV7-6 to TRBJ2-3; possibly TRBD2 for D (5 bases). The CDR3 spans 14 residues. Germline V gene lookup returns CDR1 SGHVS and CDR2 FNYEAQ. V was cut by 0 bases and J by 2 bases, with 6 bases left in between. Here the CDR3 reads CASSLAGVTDTQYF. The CDR3 nucleotides are TGTGCCAGCAGCTTAGCGGGAGTCACAGATACGCAGTATTTT.

The rearrangement joins TRBV19 to TRBJ1-4; 7 bases map to TRBD1. The CDR3 loop spans 16 amino acids. J gave up 4 bases and V 3 bases, and 8 bases lay outside the gene matches. Germline V gives CDR1 LNHDA, CDR2 SQIVND (reference sequence). CDR3 nucleotide sequence: TGTGCCAGTAGTATCGAGGACAGGCCCTTTAATGAAAAACTGTTTTTT. It translates to CASSIEDRPFNEKLFF. Looking up the rest from reference TRBV19 and TRBJ1-4 gives the full variable domain: DGGITQSPKYLFRKEGQNVTLSCEQNLNHDAMYWYRQDPGQGLRLIYYSQIVNDFQKGDIAEGYSVSREKKESFPLTVTSAQKNPTAFYLCASSIEDRPFNEKLFFGSGTQLSVL.

This chain uses TRBV29-1 with TRBJ2-2, with 9 positions matching TRBD2. Germline V lookup: CDR1 SQVTM, CDR2 ANQGSEA. This CDR3 is built from 15 residues. The V gene end was trimmed by 6 bases and the J gene end by 5 bases; junction bases not matched to a gene: 10. CDR3 residues: CSVRGGAVGTGELFF. CDR3 bases: TGCAGCGTCCGCGGGGGGGCCGTGGGAACCGGGGAGCTGTTTTTT.

The CDR3 loop reads CASSLGQGNHEQYF. The CDR3 DNA reads TGTGCCAGCAGCCTGGGACAGGGTAATCACGAGCAGTACTTC. The rearrangement joins TRBV6-5 to TRBJ2-7; 9 bases align to TRBD1. There are 14 residues in the CDR3. The J segment lost 5 bases and the V segment lost 6 bases, leaving 8 bases of the junction unmatched. CDR1 is MNHEY, CDR2 SVGAGI, per germline.

The chain links TRBV4-3 to TRBJ2-7; D unclear. The CDR3 extends over 13 amino acids. Deletions cut 0 bases from V and 3 bases from J, with 6 bases between. The germline V gene encodes CDR1 LGHNA and CDR2 YSLEER. The chain's CDR3 is CASSQEANYEQYF. CDR3 sequence (DNA): TGCGCCAGCAGCCAAGAGGCCAACTACGAGCAGTACTTC.

This sequence joins TRBV7-6 and TRBJ2-3, with TRBD2 matching over 11 bases. The CDR3 runs to 16 residues. The germline V gene encodes CDR1 SGHVS and CDR2 FNYEAQ. J was trimmed by 4 bases and V by 3 bases; bases with no gene match: 6. CDR3 loop: CASSFLAGGAADTQYF. The CDR3 DNA is TGTGCCAGCAGCTTTCTAGCGGGGGGCGCGGCAGATACGCAGTATTTT.

The J gene is TRBJ1-3, the V gene TRBV4-3, with D maybe TRBD1 (6 bases). CDR1 LGHNA and CDR2 YSLEER come from the germline V gene. CDR3 length: 19 residues. V gave up 0 bases and J gave up 0 bases, with 18 bases separating them. CDR3 residues: CASSQDQMGAMISGNTIYF. In nucleotides, the CDR3 is TGCGCCAGCAGCCAAGATCAAATGGGGGCTATGATCTCTGGAAACACCATATATTTT.

The J gene is TRBJ1-1, the V gene TRBV13, with 8 bases identical to TRBD1. J gave up 4 bases and V 5 bases, and 3 bases lay outside the gene matches. This CDR3 has 13 residues. Per the germline V gene, CDR1 is PRHDT and CDR2 is FYEKMQ (reference sequence). DNA of the CDR3: TGTGCCAGCAGCCCAGGGACAGGCACTGAAGCTTTCTTT. Amino acid sequence: CASSPGTGTEAFF. The complete variable domain, with remaining parts taken from reference TRBV13 and TRBJ1-1, reads AAGVIQSPRHLIKEKRETATLKCYPIPRHDTVYWYQQGPGQDPQFLISFYEKMQSDKGSIPDRFSAQQFSDYHSELNMSSLELGDSALYFCASSPGTGTEAFFGQGTRLTVV.

The chain couples TRBV19 to TRBJ1-6; 9 bases fit TRBD1. This CDR3 is built from 14 residues. Trimming removed 6 bases from V and 5 bases from J; junction bases left unmatched: 2. Germline V gene data show CDR1 as LNHDA and CDR2 as SQIVND (reference sequence). The CDR3 loop is CASSRTGDNSPLHF. CDR3 DNA sequence: TGTGCCAGTAGCCGGACAGGGGATAATTCACCCCTCCACTTT.